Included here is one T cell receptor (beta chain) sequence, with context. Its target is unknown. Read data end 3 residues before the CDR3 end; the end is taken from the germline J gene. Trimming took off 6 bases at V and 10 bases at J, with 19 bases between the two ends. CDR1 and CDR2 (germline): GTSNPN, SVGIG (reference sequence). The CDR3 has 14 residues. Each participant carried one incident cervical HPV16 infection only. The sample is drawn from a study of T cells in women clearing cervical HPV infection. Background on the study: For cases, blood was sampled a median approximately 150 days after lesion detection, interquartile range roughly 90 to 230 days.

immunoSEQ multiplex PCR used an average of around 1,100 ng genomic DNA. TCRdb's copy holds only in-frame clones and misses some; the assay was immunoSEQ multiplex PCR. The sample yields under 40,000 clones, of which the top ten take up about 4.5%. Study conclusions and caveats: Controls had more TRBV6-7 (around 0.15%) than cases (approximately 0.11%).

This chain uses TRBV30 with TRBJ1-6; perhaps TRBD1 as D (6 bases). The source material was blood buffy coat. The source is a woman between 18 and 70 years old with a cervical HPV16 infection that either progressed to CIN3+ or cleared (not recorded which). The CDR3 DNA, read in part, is TGTGCCTGCGGCAGAGGGGGAGTGGGCTCACCC. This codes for CACGRGGVGSP. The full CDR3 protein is CACGRGGVGSPLHF.